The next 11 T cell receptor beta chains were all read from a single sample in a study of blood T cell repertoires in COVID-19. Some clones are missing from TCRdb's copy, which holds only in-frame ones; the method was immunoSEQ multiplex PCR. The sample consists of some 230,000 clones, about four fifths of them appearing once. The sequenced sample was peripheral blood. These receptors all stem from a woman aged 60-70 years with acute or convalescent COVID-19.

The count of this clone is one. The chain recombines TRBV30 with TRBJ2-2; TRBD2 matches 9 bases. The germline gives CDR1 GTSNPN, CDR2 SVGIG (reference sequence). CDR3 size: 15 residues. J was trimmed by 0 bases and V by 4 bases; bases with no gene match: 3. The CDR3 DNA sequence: TGTGCCTGGATAGCGGGGGCCTCGAACACCGGGGAGCTGTTTTTT. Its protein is CAWIAGASNTGELFF.

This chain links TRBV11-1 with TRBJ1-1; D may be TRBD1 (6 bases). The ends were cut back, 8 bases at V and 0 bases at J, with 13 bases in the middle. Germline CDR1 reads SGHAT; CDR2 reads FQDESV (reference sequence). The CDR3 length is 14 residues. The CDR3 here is CASQTGYLNTEAFF. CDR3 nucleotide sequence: TGTGCCAGCCAAACAGGGTATTTGAACACTGAAGCTTTCTTT.

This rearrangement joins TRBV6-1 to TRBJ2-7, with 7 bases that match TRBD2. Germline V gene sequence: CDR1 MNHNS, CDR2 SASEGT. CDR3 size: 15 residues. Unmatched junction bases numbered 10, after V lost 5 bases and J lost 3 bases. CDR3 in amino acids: CASSPSLGGSYEQYF. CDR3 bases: TGTGCCAGCAGTCCTTCCTTGGGCGGGAGCTACGAGCAGTACTTC.

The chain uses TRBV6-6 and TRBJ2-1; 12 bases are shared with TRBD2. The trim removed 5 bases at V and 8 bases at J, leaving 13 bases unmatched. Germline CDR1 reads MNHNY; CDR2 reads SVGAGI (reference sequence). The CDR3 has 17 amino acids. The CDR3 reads CASSRLAGAGAGDEQFF. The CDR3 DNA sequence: TGTGCCAGCAGTCGACTAGCGGGGGCCGGGGCCGGAGATGAGCAGTTCTTC.

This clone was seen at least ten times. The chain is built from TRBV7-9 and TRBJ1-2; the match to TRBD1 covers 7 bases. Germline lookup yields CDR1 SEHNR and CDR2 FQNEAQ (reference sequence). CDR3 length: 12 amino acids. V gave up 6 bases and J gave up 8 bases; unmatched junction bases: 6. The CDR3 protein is CASRRQGGGYTF. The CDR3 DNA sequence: TGTGCCAGCAGGCGACAGGGTGGCGGCTACACCTTC.

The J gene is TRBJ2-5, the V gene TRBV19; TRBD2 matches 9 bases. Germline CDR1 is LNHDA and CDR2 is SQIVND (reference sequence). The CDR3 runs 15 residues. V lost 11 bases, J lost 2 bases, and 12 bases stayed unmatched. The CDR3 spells CASHPRGGRQETQYF. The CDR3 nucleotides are TGTGCCTCCCACCCGCGGGGGGGCCGGCAAGAGACCCAGTACTTC.

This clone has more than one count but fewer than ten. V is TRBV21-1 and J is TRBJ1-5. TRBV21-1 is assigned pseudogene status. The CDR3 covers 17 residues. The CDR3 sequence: CASSKVLLRRGNQPQHF. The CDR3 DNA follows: TGTGCCAGCAGCAAAGTTCTTTTGAGGAGGGGCAATCAGCCCCAGCATTTT.

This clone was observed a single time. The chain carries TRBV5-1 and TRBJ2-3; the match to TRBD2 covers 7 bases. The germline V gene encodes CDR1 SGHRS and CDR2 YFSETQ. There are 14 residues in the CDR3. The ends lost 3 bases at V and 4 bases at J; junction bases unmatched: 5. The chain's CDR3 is CASSSGGVSDTQYF. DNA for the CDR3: TGCGCCAGCAGCTCTGGGGGGGTTTCAGATACGCAGTATTTT.

The CDR3 loop is CASSLGFFGTGNSPLHF. CDR3 nucleotides: TGTGCCAGCAGCCTCGGTTTTTTCGGGACAGGAAATTCACCCCTCCACTTT. The chain carries TRBV3-1 (or the pseudogene TRBV3-2) and TRBJ1-6, with TRBD1 identical over 8 bases. The V gene end was trimmed by 4 bases and the J gene end by 7 bases; junction bases not matched to a gene: 12. The germline CDR1 and CDR2 sequences are LGHDT and YNNKEL (reference sequence). CDR3 length: 17 residues.

The CDR3, as DNA: TGTGCCTGGAGTCCGGGGACATTTAACACTGAAGCTTTCTTT. Residues: CAWSPGTFNTEAFF. The chain joins TRBV30 to TRBJ1-1; possibly TRBD1 for D (6 bases). Germline CDR1 is GTSNPN and CDR2 is SVGIG (reference sequence). The CDR3 runs 14 residues. V was pared by 2 bases and J by 2 bases, with 12 bases between.

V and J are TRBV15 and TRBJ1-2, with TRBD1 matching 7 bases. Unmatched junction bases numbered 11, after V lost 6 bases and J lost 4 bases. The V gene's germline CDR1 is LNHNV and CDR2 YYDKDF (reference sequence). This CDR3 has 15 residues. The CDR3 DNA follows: TGTGCCACCAGTCTTGACAGGGCCGGGGTCTATGGCTACACCTTC. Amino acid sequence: CATSLDRAGVYGYTF.